This T cell receptor (beta chain) was sequenced in a study of shared clonotypes between healthy human individuals. Turning to this clone: The antigen is unknown.

The CDR3 extends over 15 amino acids. CDR1 is GTSNPN and CDR2 is SVGIG in the germline V gene (reference sequence). J was trimmed by 5 bases and V by 1 base; bases with no gene match: 6. Replicate PCRs from sorted subsets contained around 190 ng DNA, which is around 30,000 T cell genomes. The protocol was immunoSEQ multiplex PCR, while the TCRdb copy is restricted to in-frame clones and leaves out a portion. Here the sample spans around 1.9 million clones, over 85% being singletons. CD45RO-negative cells were positively selected for CCR7, leaving out terminally differentiated effector memory CD45RA+ cells. General observations from the study: Investigators collected only blood, and repertoires in tissues likely differ.

Sequenced sample: naive CD8+ T cells from PBMCs. J is TRBJ2-5 and V is TRBV30; 11 bases map to TRBD2. The receptor's source is a young man in good health. Some clones in this sample may be carry-over from other donors' samples. The CDR3, as DNA: TGTGCCTGGAGTGAAACTAGCGGGAGTTTGGAGACCCAGTACTTC. Its translation: CAWSETSGSLETQYF. Based on the CDR3 plus reference TRBV30 and TRBJ2-5, the full variable domain is SQTIHQWPATLVQPVGSPLSLECTVEGTSNPNLYWYRQAAGRGLQLLFYSVGIGQISSEVPQNLSASRPQDRQFILSSKKLLLSDSGFYLCAWSETSGSLETQYFGPGTRLLVL.